Below, one T cell receptor (beta chain) is given with its context. No antigen is known for it. Repertoires were generated with immunoSEQ multiplex PCR, while TCRdb's copy carries only in-frame clones and drops some. The data show approximately 3,800 clones, around three fifths seen once. These data originate in a study of tumor-infiltrating lymphocytes in localized non-small cell lung cancer. Study outcomes and limitations: Not all patients were TCR sequenced, owing to tissue quantity. Each assay used a separate piece of the same tissue.

This receptor was obtained from a human donor with non-small cell lung cancer. The sequenced material came from uninvolved lung tissue not adjacent to the tumor.

This chain's CDR3 is CASSLGPFRNEQFF. CDR3 in DNA: TGTGCCAGCAGCTTAGGGCCGTTTCGGAATGAGCAGTTCTTC. The rearrangement uses TRBV7-8 and TRBJ2-1, with D hard to call. CDR3 size: 14 residues. Germline values: CDR1 SGHVS, CDR2 FQNEAQ. V lost 1 base and J 7 bases, leaving 11 bases between the germline ends.